These 2 T cell receptor beta chains came from one sample sequenced in a study of beta chain features in type 1 diabetes. What was sequenced were expressed TCRB transcripts, since all of the isolated RNA had been reverse transcribed. Assay used: immunoSEQ multiplex PCR; TCRdb lists only in-frame clones, some missing. Among about 320,000 clones listed, 12% to 15% were seen once. Sequenced sample: central memory CD4+ T cells from blood. These receptors all stem from a young man in good health.

This chain joins TRBV9 and TRBJ2-3, with D possibly matching TRBD2 (6 bases). Germline-derived CDR1 and CDR2 are SGDLS and YYNGEE. The CDR3 runs 15 residues. Trimming stripped 3 bases from V and 3 bases from J, with 14 bases between. The CDR3 region is CASSDNGGPTDTQYF. In nucleotides, the CDR3 is TGTGCCAGCAGCGATAACGGGGGTCCTACAGATACGCAGTATTTT.

V usage is TRBV4-3 and J usage is TRBJ1-4; 11 nucleotides align to TRBD1. Looked up from germline, CDR1 is LGHNA and CDR2 is YSLEER. After removal of 0 bases from V and 8 bases from J, the junction contained 2 bases not matched to a gene. The CDR3 loop spans 15 amino acids. CDR3 sequence: CASSQEGQGGEKLFF. DNA of the CDR3: TGCGCCAGCAGCCAAGAGGGACAGGGGGGCGAAAAACTGTTTTTT.